These 25 T cell receptor beta chains share one sample of origin, sequenced in a study of shared clonotypes between healthy human individuals. Only CD45RO-negative cells positively selected for CCR7 counted as naive CD8 cells, so terminally differentiated effector memory CD45RA+ cells were excluded. TCRdb keeps only in-frame clones here, not all; method: immunoSEQ multiplex PCR. The data show around 2.1 million clones, 85% to 95% seen once. Sequenced material: naive CD8+ T cells from PBMCs. The receptors were sampled from a man aged 18-30 years in good health. Some clones in this sample may be carry-over from other donors' samples.

The chain has TRBV6-1 and TRBJ2-7; D is ambiguous. Germline V gives CDR1 MNHNS, CDR2 SASEGT. The CDR3 is 15 amino acids. Trimming pared 0 bases from V and 2 bases from J, leaving 11 bases between. In nucleotides, the CDR3 is TGTGCCAGCAGTGAAGCGGTCGATAGTGCCTACGAGCAGTACTTC. Its protein is CASSEAVDSAYEQYF.

The chain combines TRBV7-8 with TRBJ2-1; 12 positions agree with TRBD2. V lost 2 bases and J lost 9; bases outside the gene matches: 2. The CDR3 totals 14 residues. CDR1 is SGHVS and CDR2 is FQNEAQ in the germline V gene. CDR3 DNA: TGTGCCAGCAGCTTACTAGCGGGAGGGACTGAGCAGTTCTTC. It yields the protein CASSLLAGGTEQFF.

This clone was seen only a few times. CDR3 residues: CSVEEDRGTEAFF. DNA for the CDR3: TGCAGCGTTGAAGAGGACAGGGGCACTGAAGCTTTCTTT. V usage is TRBV29-1 and J usage is TRBJ1-1; 9 positions match TRBD1. The CDR3 extends over 13 amino acids. Losses at the gene ends were 0 bases for V and 4 bases for J; bases not matched to a gene: 0. The germline CDR1 and CDR2 sequences are SQVTM and ANQGSEA.

The chain is built from TRBV7-9 and TRBJ2-7; 10 bases fit TRBD1. CDR1 is SEHNR and CDR2 is FQNEAQ in the germline V gene (reference sequence). CDR3 length: 15 amino acids. Trimming removed 5 bases from V and 4 bases from J; junction bases left unmatched: 8. CDR3 DNA sequence: TGTGCCAGCAGCACGACAGGGGGCAAAGTTTACGAGCAGTACTTC. It specifies CASSTTGGKVYEQYF.

The chain links TRBV7-6 to TRBJ2-2, with 10 bases identical to TRBD2. This CDR3 has 18 amino acids. The V gene end was trimmed by 1 base and the J gene end by 4 bases; junction bases not matched to a gene: 9. Germline CDR1 reads SGHVS; CDR2 reads FNYEAQ. In nucleotides, the CDR3 is TGTGCCAGCAGCTTAGTTCCTAGCGGGAGAGGGGGCACCGGGGAGCTGTTTTTT. Translating gives CASSLVPSGRGGTGELFF.

The chain links TRBV2 to TRBJ2-4; D is ambiguous. Germline V gene lookup returns CDR1 SNHLY and CDR2 FYNNEI. The CDR3 sequence is 15 residues long. V was pared by 4 bases and J by 0 bases, with 10 bases between. In nucleotides, the CDR3 is TGTGCCAGCAGTGGGTCTGGCATAGCCAAAAACATTCAGTACTTC. Translation: CASSGSGIAKNIQYF.

The chain uses TRBV5-4 and TRBJ2-7; TRBD2 aligns across 7 bases. V trimming: 2 bases; J trimming: 2 bases; junction bases outside the gene matches: 13. This CDR3 has 17 residues. Germline-derived CDR1 and CDR2 are SGHNT and YYREEE (reference sequence). CDR3 in DNA: TGTGCCAGCAGCTTAATTTCTAGCGGACCATTTACCTACGAGCAGTACTTC. The encoded protein is CASSLISSGPFTYEQYF.

This clone was seen once. The chain has TRBV4-1 and TRBJ1-5, with TRBD1 as a possible D gene (5 bases). The CDR3 is 15 amino acids. Germline CDR1 MGHRA, CDR2 YSYEKL. V dropped 2 bases and J dropped 2 bases, with 10 bases sitting between them. CDR3: CASSQLQAGNQPQHF. Written as DNA, the CDR3 is TGCGCCAGCAGCCAACTACAGGCCGGCAATCAGCCCCAGCATTTT.

The chain employs TRBV2 and TRBJ2-7; tentatively, D is TRBD2 (5 bases). CDR3 size: 15 residues. The germline V and J ends were trimmed by 1 base and 0 bases, with 10 bases remaining between them. Germline V gives CDR1 SNHLY, CDR2 FYNNEI. CDR3 in DNA: TGTGCCAGCAGTGAAGGGACTTATCGCTCCTACGAGCAGTACTTC. It specifies CASSEGTYRSYEQYF.

The V and J genes are TRBV5-1 and TRBJ2-5, with 11 bases identical to TRBD1. The germline gives CDR1 SGHRS, CDR2 YFSETQ. The ends lost 6 bases at V and 5 bases at J; junction bases unmatched: 6. This CDR3 has 14 residues. The CDR3 protein is CASTRTGGYETQYF. The DNA for the CDR3 is TGCGCCAGCACCAGGACAGGGGGCTACGAGACCCAGTACTTC.

The chain joins TRBV4-1 to TRBJ2-2; 8 bases map to TRBD1. The CDR3 extends over 16 amino acids. Germline-derived CDR1 and CDR2 are MGHRA and YSYEKL. V lost 0 bases, J lost 8 bases, and 8 bases stayed unmatched. CDR3 protein: CASSQDSTRTGGELFF. The DNA for the CDR3 is TGCGCCAGCAGCCAAGATTCGACGCGGACAGGGGGGGAGCTGTTTTTT.

V is TRBV4-1 and J is TRBJ1-2; no firm D call. The CDR3 has 12 residues. Trimming left V 2 bases short and J 8 bases short, with 9 bases between. Germline-derived CDR1 and CDR2 are MGHRA and YSYEKL. CDR3 in DNA: TGCGCCAGCAGCCAATTCCGGTCCGGCTACACCTTC. As protein: CASSQFRSGYTF.

The rearrangement uses TRBV6-1 and TRBJ2-7; the match to TRBD1 covers 8 bases. V lost 4 bases, J lost 0 bases, and 5 bases stayed unmatched. The CDR3 spans 15 residues. Germline V gene data show CDR1 as MNHNS and CDR2 as SASEGT. CDR3 bases: TGTGCCAGCAGTGGGCGGGACAGGAGCTCCTACGAGCAGTACTTC. Its protein is CASSGRDRSSYEQYF.

The chain carries TRBV4-1 and TRBJ2-7, with a possible D match to TRBD2 (6 bases). The CDR3 length is 14 residues. V lost 4 bases and J lost 2, with 12 bases in between. Per the germline V gene, CDR1 is MGHRA and CDR2 is YSYEKL. The CDR3 region is CASSRGTHPYEQYF. As DNA, the CDR3 is TGCGCCAGCAGCCGCGGGACTCACCCCTACGAGCAGTACTTC.

The chain employs TRBV27 and TRBJ1-5; TRBD1 aligns across 8 bases. Germline assignment: CDR1 MNHEY and CDR2 SMNVEV (reference sequence). This CDR3 comprises 16 residues. V dropped 7 bases and J dropped 4; count of bases not matched to a gene: 12. The CDR3 region is CASTQTGVLRNQPQHF. The CDR3, as DNA: TGTGCCAGCACTCAGACAGGGGTTCTTCGGAATCAGCCCCAGCATTTT.

J is TRBJ2-1 and V is TRBV6-5; D is perhaps TRBD2 (6 bases). V lost 5 bases to trimming and J lost 4 bases, with 15 bases between them. The CDR3 is 15 residues long. Germline CDR1 reads MNHEY; CDR2 reads SVGAGI. CDR3 amino acids: CASSHPDYSYNEQFF. CDR3 bases: TGTGCCAGCAGTCACCCGGACTACTCTTACAATGAGCAGTTCTTC.

The V gene is TRBV5-1, the J gene TRBJ2-2, with 10 bases matching TRBD1. The germline V gene encodes CDR1 SGHRS and CDR2 YFSETQ. This CDR3 has 15 residues. V lost 4 bases and J lost 6; bases outside the gene matches: 6. CDR3 loop: CASSPGTGVAGELFF. The CDR3 region has the DNA TGCGCCAGCAGCCCGGGGACAGGGGTGGCCGGGGAGCTGTTTTTT. Full variable domain (outside the CDR3, taken from reference TRBV5-1 and TRBJ2-2): KAGVTQTPRYLIKTRGQQVTLSCSPISGHRSVSWYQQTPGQGLQFLFEYFSETQRNKGNFPGRFSGRQFSNSRSEMNVSTLELGDSALYLCASSPGTGVAGELFFGEGSRLTVL.

This rearrangement joins TRBV9 to TRBJ1-1, with a possible D match to TRBD1 (5 bases). The CDR3 has 14 residues. Per the germline V gene, CDR1 is SGDLS and CDR2 is YYNGEE. Between the trimmed V and J ends, which lost 0 bases and 6 bases, there was a span of 12 bases. CDR3 amino acids: CASSVGGGGAEAFF. The DNA for the CDR3 is TGTGCCAGCAGCGTAGGCGGGGGGGGAGCTGAAGCTTTCTTT.

The chain carries TRBV5-4 and TRBJ2-1; perhaps TRBD1 as D (6 bases). The CDR3 runs to 11 residues. Germline lookup yields CDR1 SGHNT and CDR2 YYREEE (reference sequence). Trimming took 7 bases from V and 10 from J, leaving 12 bases between them. The CDR3 bases are TGTGCCAGCGGCACAGGGAACGAGCAGTTCTTC. As protein: CASGTGNEQFF.

V gene TRBV10-1 combines with J gene TRBJ2-2; 10 bases match TRBD1. There are 21 residues in the CDR3. CDR1 and CDR2 (germline): WNHNN, SYGVQD (reference sequence). The junction had 21 bases not matched to a gene; V was cut back by 8 bases and J by 0 bases. CDR3 in amino acids: CASVQGTGEDQDVTNTGELFF. The CDR3 nucleotides read TGCGCCAGCGTTCAGGGGACAGGGGAGGACCAAGACGTAACGAACACCGGGGAGCTGTTTTTT.

This clone was seen only a few times. The CDR3 sequence: CASSVVYSNQPQHF. The CDR3 DNA sequence: TGTGCCAGCAGCGTAGTCTATAGCAATCAGCCCCAGCATTTT. The chain uses TRBV7-9 and TRBJ1-5; no reliable D call. The CDR3 consists of 14 residues. V lost 5 bases, J lost 0 bases, and 8 bases lay in between. Germline-derived CDR1 and CDR2 are SEHNR and FQNEAQ (reference sequence).

The genes are TRBV15 and TRBJ2-7; tentatively, D is TRBD1 (6 bases). V lost 4 bases and J 5 bases, leaving 12 bases between the germline ends. This CDR3 has 13 residues. CDR1 is LNHNV, CDR2 YYDKDF, per germline (reference sequence). The CDR3, as DNA: TGTGCCACCAGCACCAGGGGCCGCCACGAGCAGTACTTC. Translated, it gives CATSTRGRHEQYF.

The V gene is TRBV28, the J gene TRBJ1-2; no firm D call. Deletions cut 4 bases from V and 7 bases from J, with 28 bases between. The germline gives CDR1 MDHEN, CDR2 SYDVKM. This CDR3 region has 18 residues. CDR3 in DNA: TGTGCCAGCAGTTGGACCCCTGGGAGACCCGGAGAAATCGGTGGCTACACCTTC. Amino acids: CASSWTPGRPGEIGGYTF.

V is TRBV7-9 and J is TRBJ1-1; D possibly corresponds to TRBD1 (6 bases). This CDR3 has 17 amino acids. V shed 5 bases and J shed 1 base, with 20 bases lying between them. Germline values: CDR1 SEHNR, CDR2 FQNEAQ (reference sequence). CDR3 bases: TGTGCCAGCAGCCCCAGTGAGGGGGGCAGGGCGAACACTGAAGCTTTCTTT. Translation gives CASSPSEGGRANTEAFF.

The chain carries TRBV6-5 and TRBJ2-1; 8 positions match TRBD2. Germline CDR1 MNHEY, CDR2 SVGAGI. The trim removed 5 bases at V and 7 bases at J, leaving 7 bases unmatched. The CDR3 spans 14 residues. The CDR3 nucleotides read TGTGCCAGCAGTCCGGGACTAGTAGGTAATGAGCAGTTCTTC. Translated: CASSPGLVGNEQFF.